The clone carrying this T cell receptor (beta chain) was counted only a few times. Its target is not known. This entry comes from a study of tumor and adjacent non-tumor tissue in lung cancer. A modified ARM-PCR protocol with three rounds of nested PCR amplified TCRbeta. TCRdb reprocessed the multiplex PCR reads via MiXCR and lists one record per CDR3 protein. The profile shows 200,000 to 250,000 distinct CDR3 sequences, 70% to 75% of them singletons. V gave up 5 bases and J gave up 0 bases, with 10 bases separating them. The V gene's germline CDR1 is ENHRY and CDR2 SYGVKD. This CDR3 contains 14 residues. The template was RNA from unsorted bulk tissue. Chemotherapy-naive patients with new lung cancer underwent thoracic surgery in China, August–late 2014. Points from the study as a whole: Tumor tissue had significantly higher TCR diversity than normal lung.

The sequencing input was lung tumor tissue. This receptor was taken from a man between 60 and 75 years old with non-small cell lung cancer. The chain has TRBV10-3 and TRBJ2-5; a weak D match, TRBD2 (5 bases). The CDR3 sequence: CAISPRGNQETQYF. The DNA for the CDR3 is TGTGCCATCAGTCCTCGGGGAAACCAAGAGACCCAGTACTTC.